This section outlines one T cell receptor beta chain sequence together with its context. Expressed TCRB transcripts were sequenced after all isolated RNA was converted to cDNA. The data were produced by immunoSEQ multiplex PCR, yet TCRdb's version contains in-frame clones alone and is incomplete. Seen here are 300,000 or so clones, less than 9.5% observed once, and the top ten hold 0.44%. The CDR3 is made up of 15 amino acids. Trimming took 4 bases from V and 5 from J, leaving 18 bases between them. From germline, CDR1 is SGHRS and CDR2 YFSETQ. The entry originates in a study of beta chain features in type 1 diabetes.

This TCR came from a woman under 30 in good health. This sequence joins TRBV5-1 and TRBJ1-1, with a weak D call TRBD1 (6 bases). Sequencing was carried out using central memory CD4+ T cells from blood. The CDR3 region is CASSRDRPDRTEAFF. In DNA, the CDR3 is TGCGCCAGCAGCAGAGATCGACCCGACAGGACTGAAGCTTTCTTT.